This T cell receptor beta chain was sequenced during a study of human T cells and chemical hapten exposure. General study points: DPC sensitization left the count of TCRs above 1 in 1000 unchanged. With patch test score, the counts of PT1 expanded TCRs showed a positive correlation.

The CDR3 spans 15 residues. Germline CDR1 and CDR2: MNHEY and SVGEGT. Trimming cost V 8 bases and J 4 bases; bases outside gene matches: 8. TCRdb ran MiXCR on the RACE reads and lists one entry per CDR3 protein. The profile shows 80,000 to 100,000 distinct CDR3 sequences, approximately 10% of them singletons. The time point here: patch test 3, about 24 weeks after DPC sensitization. Treatment defined: therapeutic diphenylcyclopropenone sensitization with weekly scalp DPC. Turning to this clonotype: What it binds is unknown.

The sequence derives from a young woman with alopecia areata. Some clones in this sample may be carry-over from other donors' samples. The chain employs TRBV6-2 or TRBV6-3 and TRBJ2-1; 10 bases match TRBD1. The sequenced sample was whole blood, obtained in connection with sensitization to the hapten diphenylcyclopropenone (DPC). The CDR3 region has the DNA TGTGCCAGCTCCTCCGGGACAGGGGATTACAATGAGCAGTTCTTC. This codes for CASSSGTGDYNEQFF.